The T cell receptor (beta chain) under discussion was sequenced for a study of Ad26.COV2.S vaccination and SARS-CoV-2 variants (TCRdb year 2021). Broadly, across the study: Sequencing of the TCRbeta repertoire served to evaluate the specificity and breadth of SARS-CoV-2-reactive T cell receptors following Ad26.COV2.S vaccination. The TCR-sequenced set comprised approximately 32 samples: around 20 Ad26.COV2.S vaccine recipients, 5 placebo recipients and 8 SARS-CoV-2 convalescent individuals.

TCRbeta CDR3 regions were sequenced with the immunoSEQ Assay. After extraction, genomic DNA underwent amplification by bias-controlled multiplex PCR, followed by high-throughput sequencing. Per the original workflow: To quantify the absolute abundance of every unique TCRbeta CDR3 region, sequences were collapsed and filtered. Usable DNA was measured by amplifying reference genes present in all nucleated cells, and TCRbeta template counts were normalized to that usable DNA to estimate T cell fraction. Repertoire TCRs were annotated as SARS-CoV-2-specific when V gene, CDR3 amino acid sequence and J gene were exactly matched to a known reactive TCR set. The reference SARS-CoV-2 TCR set was obtained from MIRA and was filtered for enrichment in COVID-19-positive ImmuneCODE repertoires, whereby public or cross-reactive TCRs were removed. Using the MIRA antigens, annotated TCRs were further analysed by specific ORF or by position within an ORF. Breadth was defined as annotated unique rearrangements over total unique productive rearrangements; depth was the summed frequency of those rearrangements. Two-sided Wilcoxon rank-sum tests were applied when comparing TCR breadth between groups. Drawn from immuneACCESS, this table holds only the in-frame rearrangements with V and J called that TCRdb kept. Clones are partly lost; checked studies trace under half to an unresolved V gene and leave the rest unexplained. Clone size and the V and J calls come from that table; the DNA yielded D and trimming. The sample table holds approximately 140,000 clones, of which 86% were seen once. Of the sample, 5% falls within the top ten clones.

Broader findings and caveats from the paper: Higher spike-specific TCR breadth was observed in Ad26.COV2.S recipients than in placebo recipients (P = 0.0014). Non-spike TCR breadth was comparable between vaccine and placebo recipients, consistent with the vaccine containing only spike. It was noted by the authors that total T cell responses may have been underestimated by the TCR breadth and depth analyses. After vaccination, substantial breadth of spike-specific CD8+ and CD4+ T cell responses was reported.

Per the germline V gene, SGHAT is the CDR1 and FQNNGV is the CDR2. The CDR3 goes from the cysteine to the phenylalanine over 17 residues. CDR3 DNA is the only sequence kept; it has 51 bases, read in frame from the first base. Trimming removed 4 bases from V and 1 base from J; the gene matches leave 11 bases unexplained. Comments on this clone: Its antigen specificity is not known. No base quality information exists; no much larger clone differs at one position.

The time point label, as the study defines it: individuals recovered from natural SARS-CoV-2 infection. Recombination joined TRBV11-2 with TRBJ1-2; 8 middle bases align to TRBD1. This TCR came from a human donor who had recovered from COVID-19. The sequenced sample was peripheral blood, obtained after recovery from COVID-19. The CDR3 is CASSSGRGTGHNYGYTF. The DNA sequence reads TGTGCCAGCAGCTCCGGGAGAGGGACAGGTCATAACTATGGCTACACCTTC.